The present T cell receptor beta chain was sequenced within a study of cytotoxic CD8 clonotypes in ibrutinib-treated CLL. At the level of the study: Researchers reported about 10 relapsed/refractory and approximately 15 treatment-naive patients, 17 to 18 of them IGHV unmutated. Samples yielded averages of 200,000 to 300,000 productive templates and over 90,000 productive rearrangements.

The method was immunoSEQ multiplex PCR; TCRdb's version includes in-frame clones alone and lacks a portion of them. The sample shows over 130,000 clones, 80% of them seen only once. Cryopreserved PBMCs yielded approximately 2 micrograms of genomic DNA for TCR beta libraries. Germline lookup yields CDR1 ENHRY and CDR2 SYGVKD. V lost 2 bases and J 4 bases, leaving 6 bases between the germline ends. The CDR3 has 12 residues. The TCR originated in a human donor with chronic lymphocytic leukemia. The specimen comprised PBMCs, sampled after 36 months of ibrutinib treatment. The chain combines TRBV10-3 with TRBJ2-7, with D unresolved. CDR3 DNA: TGTGCCATCAGTGAGGTTTTGTACGAGCAGTACTTC. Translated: CAISEVLYEQYF.